This TCR beta chain was identified during a study of T cell repertoires in cytomegalovirus infection. Study-wide results and caveats: Dominant in the ex vivo response were TCR beta clonotypes restricted by HLA-C and specific for CMV. Carriers of CMV and the relevant HLA type were discriminated by public TCR beta frequency.

The CDR3 sequence is 14 residues long. Trimming at V came to 5 bases and at J to 4 bases, leaving 6 bases not matched to a gene. Germline-derived CDR1 and CDR2 are SGHTA and FQGNSA. TCRdb reprocessed the reads via MiXCR and lists one record per CDR3 protein. Of approximately 70,000 distinct CDR3 sequences in the sample, 22% were seen once. This clonotype was counted only a few times. Its antigen is currently unknown. The receptor was derived from a human donor in good health (CMV status not recorded). Some clones in this sample may be carry-over from other donors' samples. V is TRBV7-2 and J is TRBJ2-7; 9 bases fit TRBD1. Specimen: PBMCs, sequenced either directly or after in vitro stimulation (not recorded which). CDR3 region: CASSRGQGGYEQYF. The CDR3 DNA follows: TGTGCCAGCAGCCGGGGACAGGGTGGTTACGAGCAGTACTTC.